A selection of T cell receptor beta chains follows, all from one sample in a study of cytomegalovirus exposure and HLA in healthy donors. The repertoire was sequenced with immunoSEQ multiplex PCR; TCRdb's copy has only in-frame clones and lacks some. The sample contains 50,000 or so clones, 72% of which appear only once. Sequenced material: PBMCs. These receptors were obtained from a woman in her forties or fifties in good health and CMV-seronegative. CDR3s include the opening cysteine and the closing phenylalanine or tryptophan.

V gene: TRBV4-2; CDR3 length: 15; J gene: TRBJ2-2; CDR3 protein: CASSPVQVDTGELFF
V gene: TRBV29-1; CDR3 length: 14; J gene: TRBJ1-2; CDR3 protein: CSVAQSRDSYGYTF
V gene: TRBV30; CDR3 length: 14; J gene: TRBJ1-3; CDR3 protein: CAWGATFSGNTIYF
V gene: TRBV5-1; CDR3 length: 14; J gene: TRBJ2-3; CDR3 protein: CASRGGGSTDTQYF
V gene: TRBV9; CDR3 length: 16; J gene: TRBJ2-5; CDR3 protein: CASSVAAGVEQETQYF
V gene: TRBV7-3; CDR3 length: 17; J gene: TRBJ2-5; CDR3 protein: CASSPGERGAGAETQYF
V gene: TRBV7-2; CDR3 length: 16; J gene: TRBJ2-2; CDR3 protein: CASSLTAGQSTGELFF
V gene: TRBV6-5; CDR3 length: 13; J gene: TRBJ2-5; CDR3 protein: CASNRDRWETQYF
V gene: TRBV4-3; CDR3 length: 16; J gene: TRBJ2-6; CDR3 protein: CASSSRQHSGANVLTF
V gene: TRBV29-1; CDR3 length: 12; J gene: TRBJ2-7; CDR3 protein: CSVGGGAYEQYF
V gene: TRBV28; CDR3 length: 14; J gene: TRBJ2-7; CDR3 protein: CASSTLPGGDEQYF
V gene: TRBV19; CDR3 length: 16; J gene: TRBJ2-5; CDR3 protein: CASSFGTGGLAQTQYF
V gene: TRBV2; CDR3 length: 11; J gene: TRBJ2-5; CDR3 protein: CASSLKETQYF
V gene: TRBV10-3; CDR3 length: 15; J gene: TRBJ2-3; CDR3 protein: CATQPGTSGPDTQYF
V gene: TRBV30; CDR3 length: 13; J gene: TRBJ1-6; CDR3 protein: CASTKTGDSPLHF
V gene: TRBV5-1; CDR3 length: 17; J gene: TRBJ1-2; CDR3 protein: CASSLAGAPGQRYGYTF
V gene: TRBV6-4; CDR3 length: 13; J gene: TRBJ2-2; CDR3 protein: CASSDSDTGELFF
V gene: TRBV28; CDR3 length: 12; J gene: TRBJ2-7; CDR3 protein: CASSLKGMGQYF
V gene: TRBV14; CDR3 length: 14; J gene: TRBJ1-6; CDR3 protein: CASSQGPGNSPLHF
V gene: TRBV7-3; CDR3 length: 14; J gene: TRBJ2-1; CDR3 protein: CASSLGGEYNEQFF
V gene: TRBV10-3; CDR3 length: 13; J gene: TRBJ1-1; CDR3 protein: CAISKTGDTEAFF
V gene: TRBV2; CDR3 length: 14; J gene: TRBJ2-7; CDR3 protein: CASGGRGGSNEQYF
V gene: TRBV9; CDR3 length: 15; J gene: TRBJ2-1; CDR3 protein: CASSVGGGPANEQFF
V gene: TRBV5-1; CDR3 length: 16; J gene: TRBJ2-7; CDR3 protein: CASSLQGQGPSYEQYF
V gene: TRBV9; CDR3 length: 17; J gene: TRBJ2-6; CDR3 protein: CASSALAGGAGANVLTF
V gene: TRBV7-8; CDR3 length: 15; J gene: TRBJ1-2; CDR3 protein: CASSQRVQGAEGYTF
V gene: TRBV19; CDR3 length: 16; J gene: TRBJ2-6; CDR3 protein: CASFGLAGAGANVLTF
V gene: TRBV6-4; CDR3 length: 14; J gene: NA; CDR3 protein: CASGGAESSYEQYF
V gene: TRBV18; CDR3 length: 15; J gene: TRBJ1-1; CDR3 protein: CASSPIGTGNTEAFF
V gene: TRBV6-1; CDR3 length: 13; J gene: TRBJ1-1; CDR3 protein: CASSEQGYAEAFF
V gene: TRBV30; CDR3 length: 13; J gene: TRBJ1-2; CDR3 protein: CAWSVLPSDGYTF
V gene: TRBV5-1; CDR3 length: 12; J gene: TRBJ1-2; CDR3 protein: CASSSTNYGYTF
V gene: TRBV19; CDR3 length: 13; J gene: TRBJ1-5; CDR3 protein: CASKWRGNQPQHF
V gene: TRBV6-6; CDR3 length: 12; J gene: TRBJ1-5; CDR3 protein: CASSTDVQPQHF
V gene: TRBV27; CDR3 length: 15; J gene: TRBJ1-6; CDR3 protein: CASSLSGQGNSPLHF
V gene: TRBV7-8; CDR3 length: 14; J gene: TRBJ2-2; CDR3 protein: CASRLGQFTGELFF
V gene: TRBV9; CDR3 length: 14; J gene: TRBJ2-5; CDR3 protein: CASSVAGLAETQYF
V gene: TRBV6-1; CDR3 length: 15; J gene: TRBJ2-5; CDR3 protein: CASSLGLNREETQYF
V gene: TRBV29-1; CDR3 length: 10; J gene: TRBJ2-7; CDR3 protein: CSVAGDEQYF
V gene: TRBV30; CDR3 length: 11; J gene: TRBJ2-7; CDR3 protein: CAWRHSYEQYF
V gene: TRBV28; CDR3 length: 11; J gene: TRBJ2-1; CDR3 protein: CASSLRNEQFF
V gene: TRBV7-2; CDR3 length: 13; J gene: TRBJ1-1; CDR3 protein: CASSLEGRGRAFF
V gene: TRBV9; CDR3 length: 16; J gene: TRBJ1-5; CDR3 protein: CASSVGSTFGNQPQHF
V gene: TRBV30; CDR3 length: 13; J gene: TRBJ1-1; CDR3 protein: CAWSVRGEGEAFF
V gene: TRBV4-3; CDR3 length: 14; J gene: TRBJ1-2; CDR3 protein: CASSQGGEGYGYTF
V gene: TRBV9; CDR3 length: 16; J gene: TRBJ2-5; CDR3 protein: CASSVGGDGAGETQYF
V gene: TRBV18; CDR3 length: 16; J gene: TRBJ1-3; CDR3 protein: CASSPFDSSSGNTIYF
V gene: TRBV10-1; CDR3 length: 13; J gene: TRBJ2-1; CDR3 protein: CASSESRRNEQFF
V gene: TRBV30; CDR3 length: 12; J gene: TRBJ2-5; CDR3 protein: CAWGSQQETQYF
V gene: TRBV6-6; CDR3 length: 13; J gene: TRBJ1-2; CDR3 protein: CASTMTGEYGYTF
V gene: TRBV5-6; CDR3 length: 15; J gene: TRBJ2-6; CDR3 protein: CASSFGLHGANVLTF
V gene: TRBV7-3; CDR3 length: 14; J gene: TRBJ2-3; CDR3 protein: CASSLQSGKDTQYF
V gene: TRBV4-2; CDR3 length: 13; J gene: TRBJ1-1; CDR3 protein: CASSPSTGSEAFF
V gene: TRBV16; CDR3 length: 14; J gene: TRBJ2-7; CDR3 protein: CASSQFTGSYEQYF
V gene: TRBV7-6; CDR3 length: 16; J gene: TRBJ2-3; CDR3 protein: CASSIRPGQTTDTQYF
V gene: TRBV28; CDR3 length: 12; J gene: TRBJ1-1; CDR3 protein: CAITGFGTEAFF
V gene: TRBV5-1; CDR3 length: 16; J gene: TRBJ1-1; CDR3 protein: CASSGSGGDAGTEAFF
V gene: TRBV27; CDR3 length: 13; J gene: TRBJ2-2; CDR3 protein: CACQGGNTGELFF
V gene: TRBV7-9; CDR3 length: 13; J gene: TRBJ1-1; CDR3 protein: CASSQDRDTEAFF